These 32 T cell receptor beta chains originate from one sample sequenced in a study of PD-1 blockade in classical Hodgkin lymphoma. Time point here: cycle 4 day 1 (C4D1), after 5 to 7 weeks of nivolumab. In every patient, relapse followed autologous stem cell transplantation, while exposure to brentuximab vedotin differed. Negative selection with magnetic separation was used to purify CD4+ T cells from thawed PBMCs. Clones were sequenced by immunoSEQ multiplex PCR, and TCRdb holds only the in-frame ones, with some missing. Of tens of thousands of clones detected, roughly 86% appear once; the ten largest clones hold 0.4% to 0.45%. The material sequenced was CD4+ T cells from blood, taken before the fourth cycle of nivolumab. Source of these receptors: a human donor with classical Hodgkin lymphoma.

The chain recombines TRBV19 with TRBJ1-2; TRBD1 might be the D (6 bases). The CDR3 runs 15 residues. From germline, CDR1 is LNHDA and CDR2 SQIVND (reference sequence). V shed 3 bases and J shed 3 bases, with 14 bases lying between them. Here the CDR3 reads CASSMGADRHYGYTF. The CDR3 DNA follows: TGTGCCAGTAGTATGGGGGCCGACAGACACTATGGCTACACCTTC. The complete variable domain, with remaining parts taken from reference TRBV19 and TRBJ1-2, reads DGGITQSPKYLFRKEGQNVTLSCEQNLNHDAMYWYRQDPGQGLRLIYYSQIVNDFQKGDIAEGYSVSREKKESFPLTVTSAQKNPTAFYLCASSMGADRHYGYTFGSGTRLTVV.

The chain has TRBV6-1 and TRBJ1-5; no firm D call. The CDR3 sequence is 16 residues long. CDR1 and CDR2 from the germline V gene are MNHNS and SASEGT. The V gene lost 3 bases and the J gene lost 2 bases, with 14 bases spanning the gap. Written as DNA, the CDR3 is TGTGCCAGCAGTGATTATATGAACTTCGGCAATCAGCCCCAGCATTTT. This encodes CASSDYMNFGNQPQHF.

This clone showed up just once. CDR3 in DNA: TGTGCCAGCAGTAGAGCCGGTATAGGGGGTGAGCAGTTCTTC. Protein: CASSRAGIGGEQFF. This chain connects TRBV25-1 to TRBJ2-1, with D possibly being TRBD1 (6 bases). Deletions cut 5 bases from V and 9 bases from J, with 17 bases between. Germline CDR1 MGHDK, CDR2 SYGVNS. CDR3 length: 14 residues.

This clone came up a few times. This rearrangement joins TRBV11-2 to TRBJ1-6; 10 bases agree with TRBD1. The germline CDR1 and CDR2 sequences are SGHAT and FQNNGV. CDR3 size: 17 residues. Trimming took 1 base from V and 12 from J; bases not matched to a gene: 12. In DNA form, the CDR3 reads TGTGCCAGCAGCTTAGTGTCGGGGTGGACAGGGGGACAACCCCTCCACTTT. Translated, it gives CASSLVSGWTGGQPLHF. Full variable domain (outside the CDR3, taken from reference TRBV11-2 and TRBJ1-6): EAGVAQSPRYKIIEKRQSVAFWCNPISGHATLYWYQQILGQGPKLLIQFQNNGVVDDSQLPKDRFSAERLKGVDSTLKIQPAKLEDSAVYLCASSLVSGWTGGQPLHFGNGTRLTVT.

Only one count was recorded for this clone. The rearrangement links TRBV5-1 to TRBJ2-2, with D unresolved. V dropped 0 bases and J dropped 4 bases, with 7 bases sitting between them. CDR1 and CDR2 (germline): SGHRS, YFSETQ. This CDR3 region has 14 residues. The CDR3 DNA reads TGCGCCAGCAGCTTGGAAGTTGCCACCGGGGAGCTGTTTTTT. This gives the protein CASSLEVATGELFF. The whole variable domain, remainder taken from reference TRBV5-1 and TRBJ2-2, is KAGVTQTPRYLIKTRGQQVTLSCSPISGHRSVSWYQQTPGQGLQFLFEYFSETQRNKGNFPGRFSGRQFSNSRSEMNVSTLELGDSALYLCASSLEVATGELFFGEGSRLTVL.

The chain joins TRBV11-1 to TRBJ2-3; D uncertain. Germline V gene data show CDR1 as SGHAT and CDR2 as FQDESV (reference sequence). The CDR3 is 15 residues long. V was shortened by 1 base and J by 3 bases, with 11 bases between the two germline ends. CDR3 sequence: CASSLVRLGTDTQYF. The CDR3 DNA reads as TGTGCCAGCAGCTTAGTTAGGCTTGGAACAGATACGCAGTATTTT.

This clone has just one count. The chain recombines TRBV18 with TRBJ1-6, with D unclear. The CDR3 runs to 13 residues. CDR1 is KGHSH, CDR2 LQKENI, per germline. Trimming took 3 bases from V and 9 from J, leaving 9 bases between them. CDR3 coding DNA: TGTGCCAGCTCACCGCCGGGCGGTTCACCCCTCCACTTT. Translation gives CASSPPGGSPLHF. The complete variable domain, with remaining parts taken from reference TRBV18 and TRBJ1-6, reads NAGVMQNPRHLVRRRGQEARLRCSPMKGHSHVYWYRQLPEEGLKFMVYLQKENIIDESGMPKERFSAEFPKEGPSILRIQQVVRGDSAAYFCASSPPGGSPLHFGNGTRLTVT.

Remarks on this clone: The sample has other DNA sequences that encode this CDR3 too. The rearrangement links TRBV7-9 to TRBJ2-2; a weak D match, TRBD1 (5 bases). Trimming took off 3 bases at V and 4 bases at J, with 9 bases between the two ends. Germline CDR1 reads SEHNR; CDR2 reads FQNEAQ (reference sequence). This CDR3 has 14 residues. The CDR3 coding sequence is TGTGCCAGCAGCTTGGACACAACCACCGGGGAGCTGTTTTTT. This gives the protein CASSLDTTTGELFF.

This rearrangement joins TRBV5-5 to TRBJ1-1; maybe TRBD1 (5 bases). The germline CDR1 and CDR2 sequences are SGHKS and YYEKEE (reference sequence). The V and J ends lost 2 bases and 3 bases respectively, with 8 bases between them. The CDR3 consists of 13 residues. The CDR3 spells CASSFGGDTEAFF. In DNA, the CDR3 is TGTGCCAGCAGCTTCGGGGGTGACACTGAAGCTTTCTTT.

This clone came up once. The J gene is TRBJ1-1, the V gene TRBV5-6; D unclear. The V gene's germline CDR1 is SGHDT and CDR2 YYEEEE. The CDR3 loop spans 14 amino acids. The V and J ends lost 2 bases and 4 bases respectively, with 12 bases between them. CDR3 in DNA: TGTGCCAGCAGCTTTGCGTGGTTGGGCACTGAAGCTTTCTTT. Translating gives CASSFAWLGTEAFF.

V and J are TRBV28 and TRBJ2-1; TRBD2 matches 11 bases. With V trimmed by 5 bases and J by 4 bases, 7 bases remained unmatched. Germline CDR1 is MDHEN and CDR2 is SYDVKM. CDR3 length equals 16 residues. CDR3 region: CASSDGGLAVYNEQFF. The CDR3 DNA sequence: TGTGCCAGCAGTGATGGGGGACTAGCGGTTTACAATGAGCAGTTCTTC.

The V and J genes are TRBV7-9 and TRBJ2-2, with 8 bases matching TRBD1. The CDR3 sequence is 15 residues long. CDR1 and CDR2 from the germline V gene are SEHNR and FQNEAQ (reference sequence). V dropped 1 base and J dropped 9; count of bases not matched to a gene: 7. This chain's CDR3 is CASSLERTGTWELFF. CDR3 coding DNA: TGTGCCAGCAGCTTAGAGAGGACAGGGACCTGGGAGCTGTTTTTT.

This chain uses TRBV10-3 with TRBJ2-3, with D perhaps being TRBD1 or TRBD2 (5 bases each). The length of the CDR3 is 21 residues. Germline V gene sequence: CDR1 ENHRY, CDR2 SYGVKD. V was shortened by 0 bases and J by 5 bases, with 30 bases between the two germline ends. This chain's CDR3 is CAISESFLGPLLAGGVDTQYF. The CDR3 nucleotides are TGTGCCATCAGTGAGTCGTTCTTGGGACCACTCCTAGCAGGAGGTGTAGATACGCAGTATTTT.

This chain joins TRBV28 and TRBJ2-5; 7 nucleotides align to TRBD2. V was pared by 8 bases and J by 6 bases, with 12 bases of the junction left unmatched. This CDR3 has 14 residues. The germline V gene encodes CDR1 MDHEN and CDR2 SYDVKM. The CDR3 nucleotides are TGTGCCAGCTCGCACGCGGGAGTAAGAAAGACCCAGTACTTC. This translates into CASSHAGVRKTQYF. Together with reference TRBV28 and TRBJ2-5, the CDR3 gives the full variable domain: DVKVTQSSRYLVKRTGEKVFLECVQDMDHENMFWYRQDPGLGLRLIYFSYDVKMKEKGDIPEGYSVSREKKERFSLILESASTNQTSMYLCASSHAGVRKTQYFGPGTRLLVL.

The chain is built from TRBV7-8 and TRBJ1-5; no clear D gene. Trimming left V 1 base short and J 6 bases short, with 16 bases between. The CDR3 is made up of 16 amino acids. Germline CDR1 reads SGHVS; CDR2 reads FQNEAQ. CDR3 amino acids: CASSLGAKGLGQPQHF. The CDR3 DNA reads TGTGCCAGCAGCTTAGGGGCAAAAGGTTTAGGTCAGCCCCAGCATTTT.

The rearrangement joins TRBV6-1 to TRBJ1-2; the D is unclear. Trimming cost V 1 base and J 4 bases, with 10 bases left between them. The germline V gene encodes CDR1 MNHNS and CDR2 SASEGT. The CDR3 spans 14 residues. The CDR3 loop is CASSEEAGAYGYTF. The CDR3 DNA reads TGTGCCAGCAGTGAAGAAGCAGGAGCCTATGGCTACACCTTC.

The DNA of the CDR3 is TGCGCCAGCAGTCAAACGCGAACAGGGGGGGAGACCCAGTACTTC. Residues: CASSQTRTGGETQYF. The chain recombines TRBV10-2 with TRBJ2-5, with 8 positions matching TRBD1. The V and J ends lost 5 bases and 5 bases, in that order; junction bases with no gene match: 10. The CDR3 runs to 15 residues. Per germline, CDR1 WSHSY and CDR2 SAAADI.

This clone was seen just once. The chain joins TRBV9 to TRBJ2-6; unclear D gene. Germline-derived CDR1 and CDR2 are SGDLS and YYNGEE. This CDR3 region has 15 residues. The V end lost 3 bases, the J end lost 0 bases, and 7 bases lay between the germline ends. This chain's CDR3 is CASSGWISGANVLTF. CDR3 in DNA: TGTGCCAGCAGCGGTTGGATCTCTGGGGCCAACGTCCTGACTTTC. The variable domain in full, completed from reference TRBV9 and TRBJ2-6, reads DSGVTQTPKHLITATGQRVTLRCSPRSGDLSVYWYQQSLDQGLQFLIQYYNGEERAKGNILERFSAQQFPDLHSELNLSSLELGDSALYFCASSGWISGANVLTFGAGSRLTVL.

V usage is TRBV10-3 and J usage is TRBJ2-7; 14 bases agree with TRBD2. The CDR3 is made up of 14 amino acids. The trim removed 6 bases at V and 4 bases at J, leaving 2 bases unmatched. Germline-derived CDR1 and CDR2 are ENHRY and SYGVKD. This CDR3 reads CAIRGTSGGYEQYF. CDR3 coding DNA: TGTGCCATCAGGGGGACTAGCGGGGGTTACGAGCAGTACTTC.

The rearrangement links TRBV28 to TRBJ2-7; TRBD1 agrees at 9 bases. The length of the CDR3 is 13 residues. In germline, CDR1 is MDHEN, CDR2 SYDVKM. V lost 4 bases and J lost 7; bases outside the gene matches: 5. The CDR3 sequence: CASSSGQGGEQYF. DNA for the CDR3: TGTGCCAGCAGTTCGGGACAGGGAGGAGAGCAGTACTTC.

As concerns this clone: One junction end does not reproduce the germline sequence, and a read error may be involved. The chain couples TRBV2 to TRBJ2-2; possible D gene TRBD2, 6 bases. Germline values: CDR1 SNHLY, CDR2 FYNNEI. The CDR3 contains 15 residues. The CDR3 region is CASSEAGANTGELFF. CDR3 coding DNA: TGTGCCAGCAGCGAAGCGGGTGCGAACACCGGGGAGCTGTTTTTT. The variable domain in full, completed from reference TRBV2 and TRBJ2-2, reads EPEVTQTPSHQVTQMGQEVILRCVPISNHLYFYWYRQILGQKVEFLVSFYNNEISEKSEIFDDQFSVERPDGSNFTLKIRSTKLEDSAMYFCASSEAGANTGELFFGEGSRLTVL.

This clone is a singleton in its sample. V is TRBV6-6 and J is TRBJ2-1, with 12 bases fitting TRBD2. There are 16 residues in the CDR3. CDR1 and CDR2 from the germline V gene are MNHNY and SVGAGI (reference sequence). J gave up 5 bases and V 6 bases, and 8 bases lay outside the gene matches. CDR3 DNA: TGTGCCAGCAGATCCGACCTAGCGGGGGGGGACAATGAGCAGTTCTTC. As protein: CASRSDLAGGDNEQFF.

The J gene is TRBJ1-1, the V gene TRBV23-1, with D perhaps matching TRBD1 (5 bases). Being an ORF, TRBV23-1 has a function that is uncertain. The CDR3 sequence is 17 residues long. Deletions cut 0 bases from V and 1 base from J, with 15 bases between. CDR3 in amino acids: CASSQSVQGGRNTEAFF. The CDR3 DNA reads as TGCGCCAGCAGTCAATCTGTCCAGGGAGGGCGGAACACTGAAGCTTTCTTT.

The chain couples TRBV2 to TRBJ2-7; 8 bases are a match to TRBD1. With V trimmed by 1 base and J by 10 bases, 6 bases remained unmatched. Germline V gives CDR1 SNHLY, CDR2 FYNNEI. The CDR3 spans 13 residues. CDR3 sequence: CASSEGTGTPQYF. CDR3 in DNA: TGTGCCAGCAGTGAAGGGACAGGGACTCCCCAGTACTTC.

The gene calls are TRBV19 and TRBJ2-3; 8 bases map to TRBD1. Unmatched junction bases numbered 4, after V lost 5 bases and J lost 3 bases. Germline V gene sequence: CDR1 LNHDA, CDR2 SQIVND (reference sequence). The CDR3 runs to 14 residues. CDR3 DNA sequence: TGTGCCAGTAGTCCCGGACAGGGTACAGATACGCAGTATTTT. It codes for CASSPGQGTDTQYF.

The rearrangement joins TRBV11-2 to TRBJ1-1; D remains ambiguous. V was pared by 0 bases and J by 4 bases, with 6 bases between. The CDR3 has 13 amino acids. Germline V CDR1 and CDR2: SGHAT, FQNNGV. The CDR3 bases are TGTGCCAGCAGCTTAGATCTTCCCACTGAAGCTTTCTTT. Residues: CASSLDLPTEAFF.

The chain is built from TRBV2 and TRBJ1-6; D gene uncertain. V lost 7 bases, J lost 10 bases, and 11 bases lay in between. The CDR3 spans 12 residues. Germline V gene lookup returns CDR1 SNHLY and CDR2 FYNNEI. This CDR3 is CASTIGSSPLHF. The CDR3 DNA is TGTGCCAGCACGATTGGGAGCTCACCCCTCCACTTT.

The chain is built from TRBV19 and TRBJ2-5; maybe TRBD2 (6 bases). V was cut by 5 bases and J by 5 bases, with 15 bases left in between. The CDR3 totals 14 residues. Germline V lookup: CDR1 LNHDA, CDR2 SQIVND (reference sequence). This CDR3 reads CASSQGGLKETQYF. CDR3 in DNA: TGTGCCAGTAGTCAGGGAGGCCTTAAGGAGACCCAGTACTTC. The complete variable domain, with remaining parts taken from reference TRBV19 and TRBJ2-5, reads DGGITQSPKYLFRKEGQNVTLSCEQNLNHDAMYWYRQDPGQGLRLIYYSQIVNDFQKGDIAEGYSVSREKKESFPLTVTSAQKNPTAFYLCASSQGGLKETQYFGPGTRLLVL.

The chain recombines TRBV7-2 with TRBJ1-1; D unresolved. The CDR3 loop spans 15 amino acids. Germline V lookup: CDR1 SGHTA, CDR2 FQGNSA. With 1 base removed from V and 8 bases from J, the gap between germline ends came to 17 bases. The CDR3 DNA reads as TGTGCCAGCAGCTTAGACGTCGGGCATACTTCAGAAGCTTTCTTT. Amino acids: CASSLDVGHTSEAFF.

The V gene is TRBV6-5, the J gene TRBJ1-2; D call uncertain. The germline CDR1 and CDR2 sequences are MNHEY and SVGAGI. This CDR3 is 14 amino acids long. Trimming shortened V by 4 bases and J by 5 bases, and 14 bases separated the two germline ends. CDR3 protein: CASSWDSRKYGYTF. CDR3 sequence (DNA): TGTGCCAGCAGTTGGGATTCACGAAAGTATGGCTACACCTTC.

DNA for the CDR3: TGCGCCAGCAGCTTAGGAGGGGGCGGAAACACCATATATTTT. It is translated as CASSLGGGGNTIYF. V is TRBV5-1 and J is TRBJ1-3; 7 bases map to TRBD1. The germline CDR1 and CDR2 sequences are SGHRS and YFSETQ. Trimming cost V 2 bases and J 4 bases; bases outside gene matches: 3. The CDR3 loop spans 14 amino acids.

The chain links TRBV25-1 to TRBJ1-4; no definite D call. The CDR3 consists of 12 residues. V lost 3 bases and J 4 bases, leaving 3 bases between the germline ends. Germline V lookup: CDR1 MGHDK, CDR2 SYGVNS. The CDR3 DNA follows: TGTGCCAGCAGTGAGTATAATGAAAAACTGTTTTTT. It yields the protein CASSEYNEKLFF. The variable domain in full, completed from reference TRBV25-1 and TRBJ1-4, reads EADIYQTPRYLVIGTGKKITLECSQTMGHDKMYWYQQDPGMELHLIHYSYGVNSTEKGDLSSESTVSRIRTEHFPLTLESARPSHTSQYLCASSEYNEKLFFGSGTQLSVL.